Listed below are T cell receptor beta chains from one sample, sequenced in a study of CXCR3-negative and CXCR3-positive naive CD8 T cells. TCRdb reprocessed the 5' RACE reads; each CDR3 protein has one entry and no DNA is given. The sample table sets out roughly 48,000 distinct CDR3 sequences. The sequenced material came from memory CD8+ T cells from blood. The receptors were sampled from a human donor in good health. Some clones in this sample may be carry-over from other donors' samples. Both conserved end residues are part of each CDR3.

CDR3	V	J
CASSSRQGHEQFF	TRBV7-2	TRBJ2-1
CASSRTGGTDTQYF	TRBV27	TRBJ2-3
CASSLIGPRKTQYF	TRBV27	TRBJ2-5
CASTLSPTVRYNEQFF	TRBV6-5	TRBJ2-1
CASSLSPQGEFSEQYF	TRBV28	TRBJ2-7
CASSPREGLAGITYEQYF	TRBV14	TRBJ2-7
CSARDTGLNSYNEQFF	TRBV20-1	TRBJ2-1
CASSEPNTEAFF	TRBV25-1	TRBJ1-1
CASSSRGGQQETQYF	TRBV5-1	TRBJ2-5
CASSQDFSGGASEQFF	TRBV14	TRBJ2-1
CASSDPGLGGEQYF	TRBV5-4	TRBJ2-7
CASSLELSGNEQFF	TRBV7-2	TRBJ2-1
CASSLRDRYYEQYF	TRBV28	TRBJ2-7
CSVAEGTGELFF	TRBV29-1	TRBJ2-2
CASSLSLSSYEQYF	TRBV7-9	TRBJ2-7
CASSKEDTLTYDEQFF	TRBV19	TRBJ2-1
CSVDVGQGGTQYF	TRBV29-1	TRBJ2-3
CASSIRPGTPYNEQFF	TRBV12-3/TRBV12-4	TRBJ2-1
CASSDEPQVGGMNTEAFF	TRBV6-4	TRBJ1-1
CASSYLGTEAFF	TRBV6-5	TRBJ1-1
CSVVPDQETQYF	TRBV29-1	TRBJ2-5
CASSYSKWVEQYF	TRBV6-5	TRBJ2-7
CASSTSGSLYEQYF	TRBV28	TRBJ2-7
CAWSGGHGYTF	TRBV30	TRBJ1-2
CATEAVDTYEQYF	TRBV15	TRBJ2-7
CSARYQSDYEQYF	TRBV20-1	TRBJ2-7
CASTPRGDYNEQFF	TRBV7-2	TRBJ2-1
CASSHGLAGYEQYF	TRBV6-2/TRBV6-3	TRBJ2-7
CASSLGGTDTQYF	TRBV13	TRBJ2-3
CASSQVQRGFYNEQFF	TRBV14	TRBJ2-1
CSVEDGETQYF	TRBV29-1	TRBJ2-5
CSARAGEGQPQHF	TRBV20-1	TRBJ1-5
CASRLDRGGTYEQYF	TRBV6-1	TRBJ2-7
CSVGVLAGTYTYNEKFF	TRBV29-1	TRBJ2-1
CASGFCAQGARVCYEQYF	TRBV12-5	TRBJ2-7
CASSFVWGEQFF	TRBV7-2	TRBJ2-1
CASSVDNRRTSGTNVLTF	TRBV9	TRBJ2-6
CATSPTNKNIQYF	TRBV15	TRBJ2-4
CSASGVLFYNEQFF	TRBV20-1	TRBJ2-1
CSVERDGRQHF	TRBV29-1	TRBJ1-5
CASSLGGRGTEAFF	TRBV7-9	TRBJ1-1
CSVELQGTLYNEQFF	TRBV29-1	TRBJ2-1